The next 32 T cell receptor beta chains were all read from a single sample in a study of T-cell reconstitution after alpha-beta-depleted transplantation in children. It was with unique molecular identifiers that the TCRbeta library was prepared. MiXCR, run by TCRdb on the PCR reads, gives a single entry per CDR3 protein. The sample consists of over 400,000 distinct CDR3 sequences, around 12% of them appearing once. The starting material was PBMCs from the stem cell graft donor, obtained from the stem cell graft. The receptor set was obtained from a human donor who donated a stem cell graft to a child with combined immunodeficiency.

This clonotype has ten or more counts. This rearrangement joins TRBV12-3 or TRBV12-4 to TRBJ2-1, with TRBD1 matching 8 bases. Trimming cost V 3 bases and J 6 bases; bases outside gene matches: 10. The CDR3 is 16 residues long. The CDR3: CASSFSGQGAGNEQFF. Written as DNA, the CDR3 is TGTGCCAGCAGTTTTAGTGGGCAGGGGGCCGGCAATGAGCAGTTCTTC.

This clonotype was counted at least ten times. The rearrangement uses TRBV29-1 and TRBJ2-7, with 9 bases matching TRBD1. CDR3 length: 13 amino acids. Germline CDR1 is SQVTM and CDR2 is ANQGSEA. Trimming at V came to 3 bases and at J to 6 bases, leaving 6 bases not matched to a gene. This CDR3 reads CSVEGQGTVEQYF. The CDR3 bases are TGCAGCGTTGAGGGACAGGGCACTGTCGAGCAGTACTTC.

This clonotype has only a few counts. The chain combines TRBV20-1 with TRBJ2-7, with D perhaps matching TRBD2 (5 bases). The CDR3 runs to 14 residues. Trimming left V 3 bases short and J 2 bases short, with 14 bases between. Per the germline V gene, CDR1 is DFQATT and CDR2 is SNEGSKA (reference sequence). CDR3 sequence: CSAREVKRAYEQYF. The CDR3 DNA follows: TGCAGTGCTAGGGAGGTGAAACGAGCCTACGAGCAGTACTTC.

The chain joins TRBV7-8 to TRBJ2-5; 9 nucleotides line up with TRBD2. V shed 5 bases and J 0 bases; nucleotides not matched to a gene: 7. The CDR3 totals 16 residues. The germline V gene has CDR1 SGHVS and CDR2 FQNEAQ. As DNA, the CDR3 is TGTGCCAGCAGCACCCGGACTAGCGTTTACCAAGAGACCCAGTACTTC. Translating gives CASSTRTSVYQETQYF.

At least ten counts were recorded for this clonotype. The chain combines TRBV24-1 with TRBJ2-5; D is undetermined. V was cut by 4 bases and J by 3 bases, with 11 bases left in between. Germline assignment: CDR1 KGHDR and CDR2 SFDVKD. The CDR3 loop spans 14 amino acids. The CDR3 DNA is TGTGCCACCAGTGAAGAGGCCGAGAAAGAGACCCAGTACTTC. Translating it yields CATSEEAEKETQYF.

There are a few counts of this clonotype. The chain combines TRBV24-1 with TRBJ1-5, with a possible D match to TRBD1 (6 bases). This CDR3 region has 14 residues. V lost 6 bases to trimming and J lost 0 bases, with 8 bases between them. CDR1 and CDR2 from the germline V gene are KGHDR and SFDVKD. The CDR3 sequence: CATSRTDSNQPQHF. The CDR3 nucleotides read TGTGCCACCAGTCGGACAGATAGCAATCAGCCCCAGCATTTT.

The rearrangement joins TRBV5-1 to TRBJ2-1, with D unclear. The CDR3 is 12 amino acids. Germline V gene data show CDR1 as SGHRS and CDR2 as YFSETQ. Trimming pared 6 bases from V and 15 bases from J, leaving 19 bases between. The CDR3: CASNDSFRARFF. The CDR3, as DNA: TGCGCCAGCAACGACTCCTTTAGGGCGCGGTTCTTC.

This clonotype turned up a few times. Since the CDR3 does not end with the conserved phenylalanine or tryptophan, this likely comes from a read error. The DNA of the CDR3 is TGTGCCAGCAGTTCAATCCGGGAGCCGGGGGAGCCCCAGCATTAT. Encoded protein: CASSSIREPGEPQHY. The chain recombines TRBV12-3 or TRBV12-4 with TRBJ1-5; tentative D call: TRBD1 (5 bases). This CDR3 region has 15 residues. Trimming pared 4 bases from V and 8 bases from J, leaving 18 bases between.

The chain uses TRBV12-3 or TRBV12-4 and TRBJ1-2; TRBD1 might be the D (5 bases). The CDR3 covers 12 residues. V was cut by 2 bases and J by 8 bases, with 9 bases left in between. The CDR3 DNA reads as TGTGCCAGCAGTTTAAGGGGCGGAGGCTACACCTTC. It encodes CASSLRGGGYTF.

The sample holds a few counts of this clonotype. The rearrangement uses TRBV29-1 and TRBJ1-5; TRBD1 might be the D (6 bases). The germline V gene encodes CDR1 SQVTM and CDR2 ANQGSEA. V was trimmed by 5 bases and J by 4 bases, leaving 12 bases between them. The CDR3 loop spans 13 amino acids. As DNA, the CDR3 is TGCAGCGTTAGTGGGGGGGCAAATCAGCCCCAGCATTTT. This codes for CSVSGGANQPQHF.

The genes are TRBV11-3 and TRBJ2-5; TRBD2 aligns across 11 bases. The CDR3 consists of 17 residues. The germline gives CDR1 SGHNT, CDR2 YENEEA. With V trimmed by 4 bases and J by 6 bases, 13 bases remained unmatched. CDR3 sequence reads: CASSSRTSGPLSQTQYF. In nucleotides, the CDR3 is TGTGCCAGCAGCTCTCGGACTAGCGGGCCCCTTTCGCAGACCCAGTACTTC.

This clonotype was counted a few times. The chain uses TRBV7-2 and TRBJ1-2; TRBD1 matches at 7 bases. The germline V gene encodes CDR1 SGHTA and CDR2 FQGNSA. The V gene end was trimmed by 4 bases and the J gene end by 9 bases; junction bases not matched to a gene: 11. The CDR3 has 14 amino acids. CDR3 in amino acids: CASSSNRDSSSYTF. The CDR3 DNA reads TGTGCCAGCAGCTCCAACCGGGACAGCTCAAGCTACACCTTC.

Only a few counts were recorded for this clonotype. V usage is TRBV6-2 or TRBV6-3 and J usage is TRBJ2-1; 9 bases match TRBD1. The CDR3 totals 17 residues. CDR1 and CDR2 from the germline V gene are MNHEY and SVGEGT. Trimming at V came to 4 bases and at J to 4 bases, leaving 11 bases not matched to a gene. The CDR3 coding sequence is TGTGCCAGCAGTTCTTTAATCTGGGACAGGGCATACAATGAGCAGTTCTTC. Translated, it gives CASSSLIWDRAYNEQFF.

The chain is built from TRBV5-4 and TRBJ2-2; D gene ambiguous. Germline CDR1 reads SGHNT; CDR2 reads YYREEE (reference sequence). The CDR3 consists of 15 residues. Trimming left V 0 bases short and J 5 bases short, with 11 bases between. In DNA form, the CDR3 reads TGTGCCAGCAGCTTGGGGCAGTCGAGGACCGGGGAGCTGTTTTTT. The encoded protein is CASSLGQSRTGELFF.

V is TRBV7-9 and J is TRBJ2-1; D might be TRBD1 (6 bases). Germline V gene data show CDR1 as SEHNR and CDR2 as FQNEAQ (reference sequence). The CDR3 totals 14 residues. Trimming cost V 2 bases and J 9 bases, with 14 bases left between them. The CDR3 spells CASSLPPTGSEQFF. The DNA for the CDR3 is TGTGCCAGCAGCTTACCCCCAACAGGGAGTGAGCAGTTCTTC.

Ten or more counts support this clonotype. The chain recombines TRBV20-1 with TRBJ2-1, with D possibly matching TRBD2 (6 bases). The CDR3 runs 13 residues. Trimming took 2 bases from V and 4 from J, leaving 9 bases between them. Germline V gives CDR1 DFQATT, CDR2 SNEGSKA (reference sequence). The CDR3 DNA is TGCAGTGCTAGAAAGCTAGCGTACAATGAGCAGTTCTTC. This sequence encodes CSARKLAYNEQFF.

This clonotype was observed a few times. The chain links TRBV7-9 to TRBJ2-1; D call uncertain. Trimming stripped 2 bases from V and 4 bases from J, with 6 bases between. The CDR3 contains 13 residues. Germline V lookup: CDR1 SEHNR, CDR2 FQNEAQ (reference sequence). The CDR3 region is CASSLFLYNEQFF. CDR3 DNA sequence: TGTGCCAGCAGCTTATTTTTATACAATGAGCAGTTCTTC.

This clonotype occurred a few times. V gene TRBV5-1 combines with J gene TRBJ1-6, with TRBD1 matching over 7 bases. V gave up 0 bases and J gave up 7 bases; unmatched junction bases: 10. The germline V gene encodes CDR1 SGHRS and CDR2 YFSETQ. The CDR3 has 17 residues. In nucleotides, the CDR3 is TGCGCCAGCAGCTTGGACACAGGGGCTGGAGGGAATTCACCCCTCCACTTT. As protein: CASSLDTGAGGNSPLHF.

This clonotype has ten or more counts. The rearrangement joins TRBV20-1 to TRBJ2-3; 11 nucleotides match TRBD2. After removal of 4 bases from V and 4 bases from J, the junction contained 4 bases not matched to a gene. CDR1 DFQATT and CDR2 SNEGSKA come from the germline V gene (reference sequence). The CDR3 contains 14 residues. CDR3 amino acids: CSANSGRAADTQYF. DNA of the CDR3: TGCAGTGCTAATAGCGGGAGGGCTGCAGATACGCAGTATTTT.

The rearrangement joins TRBV7-8 to TRBJ2-7; perhaps TRBD2 as D (7 bases). The CDR3 runs 14 residues. From germline, CDR1 is SGHVS and CDR2 FQNEAQ. V lost 6 bases and J lost 3, with 15 bases in between. This chain's CDR3 is CASSSERDIYEQYF. The DNA of the CDR3 is TGTGCCAGCAGTTCCGAGCGGGACATCTACGAGCAGTACTTC.

The chain employs TRBV15 and TRBJ1-1; D remains ambiguous. The CDR3 is 17 residues long. CDR1 and CDR2 from the germline V gene are LNHNV and YYDKDF (reference sequence). V lost 2 bases, J lost 1 base, and 17 bases lay in between. CDR3 sequence (DNA): TGTGCCACCAGCAGACCGACCCTCCAGTGGGGGAACACTGAAGCTTTCTTT. Translating it yields CATSRPTLQWGNTEAFF. Looking up the rest from reference TRBV15 and TRBJ1-1 gives the full variable domain: DAMVIQNPRYQVTQFGKPVTLSCSQTLNHNVMYWYQQKSSQAPKLLFHYYDKDFNNEADTPDNFQSRRPNTSFCFLDIRSPGLGDTAMYLCATSRPTLQWGNTEAFFGQGTRLTVV.

A few counts support this clonotype. This sequence joins TRBV12-3 or TRBV12-4 and TRBJ2-1; 7 positions match TRBD1. V lost 4 bases to trimming and J lost 5 bases; unmatched junction nucleotides: 8. This CDR3 is 15 amino acids long. This CDR3 reads CASSWTGLGDNEQFF. CDR3 DNA: TGTGCCAGCAGTTGGACAGGTCTAGGGGACAATGAGCAGTTCTTC.

The V gene is TRBV7-9, the J gene TRBJ2-2, with no clear D. CDR1 and CDR2 (germline): SEHNR, FQNEAQ (reference sequence). The CDR3 runs 15 residues. Trimming removed 1 base from V and 3 bases from J, with 9 bases in between. CDR3 sequence reads: CASSLEWNYTGELFF. In DNA, the CDR3 is TGTGCCAGCAGCTTAGAGTGGAATTACACCGGGGAGCTGTTTTTT.

This clonotype was counted only a few times. This chain joins TRBV19 and TRBJ2-1; maybe TRBD1 (6 bases). This CDR3 contains 15 residues. V dropped 3 bases and J dropped 6 bases, with 15 bases sitting between them. CDR1 is LNHDA, CDR2 SQIVND, per germline (reference sequence). The CDR3 here is CASSMGAGRSNEQFF. The CDR3 DNA is TGTGCCAGTAGTATGGGGGCCGGCCGATCCAATGAGCAGTTCTTC.

The sample holds many counts of this clonotype. The rearrangement joins TRBV20-1 to TRBJ2-7; D is possibly TRBD2 (6 bases). Germline V gene lookup returns CDR1 DFQATT and CDR2 SNEGSKA (reference sequence). This CDR3 has 16 amino acids. V gave up 4 bases and J gave up 5 bases, with 24 bases separating them. The CDR3 DNA follows: TGCAGTGCTACCAAGAAGAGGGGTTGGCGGGATCACGAGCAGTACTTC. It specifies CSATKKRGWRDHEQYF.

This clonotype was observed many times. J is TRBJ2-5 and V is TRBV12-3 or TRBV12-4; 7 bases line up with TRBD2. The ends lost 0 bases at V and 3 bases at J; junction bases unmatched: 1. The CDR3 sequence is 14 residues long. CDR3 sequence (DNA): TGTGCCAGCAGTTTAGCGGGGGGGGAAGAGACCCAGTACTTC. It specifies CASSLAGGEETQYF.

This clonotype was seen a handful of times. This chain links TRBV4-3 with TRBJ1-1; D might be TRBD1 (6 bases). Trimming shortened V by 1 base and J by 5 bases, and 11 bases separated the two germline ends. Germline CDR1 reads LGHNA; CDR2 reads YSLEER. The CDR3 has 14 amino acids. The CDR3 here is CASSQARGRTEAFF. The CDR3 region has the DNA TGCGCCAGCAGCCAAGCTCGGGGGCGGACTGAAGCTTTCTTT.

V and J are TRBV12-3 or TRBV12-4 and TRBJ2-1; 7 bases match TRBD1. This CDR3 has 14 residues. The V and J ends lost 7 bases and 6 bases, in that order; junction bases with no gene match: 9. CDR3 in DNA: TGTGCCAGCACCGAGAAGGGGGCCCTCAATGAGCAGTTCTTC. Its protein is CASTEKGALNEQFF.

The chain is built from TRBV2 and TRBJ1-5; 7 bases align to TRBD1. The CDR3 loop spans 13 amino acids. Losses at the gene ends were 8 bases for V and 7 bases for J; bases not matched to a gene: 8. CDR1 is SNHLY and CDR2 is FYNNEI in the germline V gene. CDR3 in DNA: TGTGCCAGCGGGGGCAGGGGGAACCAGCCCCAGCATTTT. Translating gives CASGGRGNQPQHF.

This clonotype was counted between two and nine times. The J gene is TRBJ2-1, the V gene TRBV7-2; possibly TRBD2 for D (6 bases). Germline V gene lookup returns CDR1 SGHTA and CDR2 FQGNSA. Trimming stripped 5 bases from V and 12 bases from J, with 23 bases between. The CDR3 totals 15 residues. The CDR3 sequence: CASSPTLASEKVQFF. For the CDR3, the DNA is TGTGCCAGCAGCCCGACGCTGGCTAGCGAGAAGGTGCAGTTCTTC.

This clonotype was seen many times. The V call is TRBV11-2, the J call TRBJ1-6; TRBD1 matches 11 bases. This CDR3 contains 15 residues. Germline V CDR1 and CDR2: SGHAT, FQNNGV. Trimming cost V 1 base and J 8 bases; bases outside gene matches: 1. The CDR3 sequence: CASSLVGQGDSPLHF. CDR3 sequence (DNA): TGTGCCAGCAGCTTAGTGGGACAGGGGGATTCACCCCTCCACTTT.

The chain uses TRBV20-1 and TRBJ1-1, with D unclear. The CDR3 consists of 11 residues. Germline V gene lookup returns CDR1 DFQATT and CDR2 SNEGSKA (reference sequence). Trimming stripped 2 bases from V and 4 bases from J, with 5 bases between. CDR3 coding DNA: TGCAGTGCTAGATCGGTCACTGAAGCTTTCTTT. Translating gives CSARSVTEAFF.